This T cell receptor beta chain was identified during a study of blood T cells in healthy people across ages. A second PCR, run for roughly 7 to 11 cycles, used a sample-barcoded 5' primer plus a J-beta primer mix. Via MiXCR, TCRdb re-called the 5' RACE reads, giving one row per CDR3 protein. Of 600,000 to 1,000,000 distinct CDR3 sequences listed, 20% to 25% are singletons. Trimming cost V 2 bases and J 0 bases, with 5 bases left between them. The CDR3 has 13 amino acids. This clonotype was seen only a few times. These data also featured in a second study, about T cells of mothers and their children. Per that paper: Related mother-child pairs showed slightly higher but non-significant overlap than unrelated pairs.

This sequence joins TRBV12-3 or TRBV12-4 and TRBJ2-7; D not resolved. The material sequenced was blood. The receptor's source is a boy between 5 and 17 years old in good health. The CDR3 nucleotides are TGTGCCAGCAGTTTACAGATCTCCTACGAGCAGTACTTC. It encodes CASSLQISYEQYF.